This T cell receptor beta chain was captured in a study of T cells in women clearing cervical HPV infection (dated by TCRdb to the late 2010s). Regarding the complete study: The cases were around 23 women with histologically confirmed HPV16-related CIN3 or worse, and 2 of those women had invasive cancers. HLA typing was available for only a few women, so HLA type could not be excluded as a confounder. Among cases, blood sampling came a median of approximately 150 days after lesion detection, with an interquartile range of about 80 to 220 days. Blood from cases was drawn at the visit where the lesion was first identified, while blood from controls was drawn once the infection was no longer detected. Quality controls consisted of five blinded duplicates per group, for a total of 60 or so samples made up of approximately 50 participants and ten or so replicates. The exploratory proof-of-principle case-control study was nested within the Guanacaste HPV Natural History Study in Costa Rica and compared TCR repertoires across cervical HPV16 outcomes. The parent cohort enrolled some 10,000 women aged 18 or older in Guanacaste, Costa Rica, during about 1992 to 1994 and followed them for six to eight years. Controls were 25 to 30 women whose single incident HPV16 infection cleared within 12 months without precancer or cancer developing. Cases and controls were matched on year of sample collection and on age within five years. Cases had a median age of roughly 36 years and controls had a median age of approximately 40, with no significant differences in baseline characteristics. General study outcomes and caveats: Because the number of T cells per sample was unknown, the richness differences could reflect varying T-cell content rather than repertoire biology. TRBV6-7 relative abundance was lower in cases than in controls (roughly 0.12% versus 0.15%; Bonferroni P = 0.0008). CIN3+ cases had significantly higher TCR repertoire richness than controls across sequencing depths, but evenness did not differ between the groups. The cross-sectional design could not show whether the associations came before the infection or were a result of it, and neither effector/memory subsets nor HPV-specific T cells were isolated. Random forest classifiers that combined richness and V gene abundances separated cases from controls with an estimated AUC of 0.83.

The immunoSEQ assay used multiplex PCR to amplify TCR beta CDR3 regions from an average of about 1.1 ug of genomic DNA per sample. The assay corrected primer bias using a complete synthetic TCR repertoire to establish an amplification baseline. The amplicons were sequenced on the Illumina platform. On the study's bioinformatics: Sequences were error-corrected by clustering with frequency ratios and a modified nearest-neighbor algorithm and were then analyzed in the immunoSEQ Analyzer with IMGT gene definitions. At each rarefaction depth, TCR richness and evenness were averaged across 20 rarefaction repeats, and samples with fewer sequences than that depth were excluded. Wilcoxon rank sum tests with FDR correction were used to compare V, D and J gene relative abundances between the groups. In the blinded duplicates, the intraclass correlation was around 96% for TCR richness and averaged about 80% across 66 gene segments. TCRdb limited this immuneACCESS table to in-frame rearrangements with V and J called. A share of clones is missing; checked studies link under half to unresolved V genes, and the rest is unexplained. V and J calls and clone size follow that table, whereas D and trimming were derived from the DNA. This sample's records show about 22,000 clones. Together, the top ten hold about 12% of the sample.

After removal of 6 bases from V and 0 bases from J, the junction retains 12 bases not matched to a gene. The CDR1 and CDR2 encoded by the germline V gene are KGHSH and LQKENI. Spanning cysteine to phenylalanine, the CDR3 consists of 17 amino acids. Part of the CDR3 DNA is given, 42 bases translated from base 1. Every participant had a single incident cervical HPV16 infection, and prevalent HPV16 infections were excluded. Cervical HPV DNA was detected by MY09/MY11 PCR, and genotyping was performed by dot-blot hybridization. Roughly 15 mL of heparinized blood was centrifuged, after which the buffy coat was aliquoted, frozen at -30 degrees C, and then stored at -80 degrees C. QIAGEN kits were used to extract genomic DNA from buffy coat specimens. For this clone: Its antigen target is currently unknown. The read finishes 3 residues shy of the CDR3 end, and the germline J gene is used to complete it.

The source material was blood buffy coat. This clonotype was obtained from a woman aged 18-70 years with a cervical HPV16 infection that either progressed to CIN3+ or cleared (not recorded which). The chain joins TRBV18 to TRBJ1-1, with TRBD1 identical over 8 junction bases. The CDR3 protein sequence reads: CASSATRTGNLNTEAFF. CDR3 bases read: TGTGCCAGCTCGGCAACGAGGACAGGGAACTTGAACACTGAA.